The source of this T cell receptor beta chain is a study of tumor-infiltrating lymphocytes in glioblastoma multiforme. Whole-study results and caveats: No surface-marker sorting into functional T cell subtypes was done.

There are 15 residues in the CDR3. Germline V CDR1 and CDR2: SQVTM, ANQGSEA. The V gene end was trimmed by 4 bases and the J gene end by 2 bases; junction bases not matched to a gene: 3. Multiple V-beta primers and a C-beta primer amplified TCRB from RNA. These TCRB libraries lack any described unique molecular identifiers. TCRdb reprocessed the multiplex PCR reads with MiXCR, giving one entry per CDR3 protein. The sample records 30,000 or so distinct CDR3 sequences, 50% to 75% being singletons. In regard to this clonotype: Antigen specificity is unknown.

The chain carries TRBV29-1 and TRBJ2-2; 11 nucleotides align to TRBD2. The receptor was derived from a male donor with glioblastoma. Sequencing was carried out using brain tumor tissue. This CDR3 reads CSVAGLAANTGELFF. Here the CDR3 DNA reads TGCAGCGTTGCGGGACTAGCGGCTAACACCGGGGAGCTGTTTTTT.